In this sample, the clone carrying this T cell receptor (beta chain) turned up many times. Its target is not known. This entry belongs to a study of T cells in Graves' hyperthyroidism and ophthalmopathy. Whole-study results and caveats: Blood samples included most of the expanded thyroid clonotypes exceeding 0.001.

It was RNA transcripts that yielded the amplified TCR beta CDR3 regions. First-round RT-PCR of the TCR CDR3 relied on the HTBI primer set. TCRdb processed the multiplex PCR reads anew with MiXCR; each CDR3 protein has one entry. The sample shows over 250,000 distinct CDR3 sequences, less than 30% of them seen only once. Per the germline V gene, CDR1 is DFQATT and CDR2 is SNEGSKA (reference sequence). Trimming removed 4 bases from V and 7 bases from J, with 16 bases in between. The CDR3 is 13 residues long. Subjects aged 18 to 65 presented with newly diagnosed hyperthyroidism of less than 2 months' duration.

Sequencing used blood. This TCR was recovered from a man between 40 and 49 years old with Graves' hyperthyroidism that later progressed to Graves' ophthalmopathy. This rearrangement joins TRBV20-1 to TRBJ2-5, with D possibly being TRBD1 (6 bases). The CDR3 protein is CSAMTQGLGTQYF. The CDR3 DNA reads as TGCAGTGCTATGACGCAGGGGTTGGGGACCCAGTACTTC.